The present entry profiles one T cell receptor (beta chain) with its context. TCRdb's table, derived via immunoSEQ multiplex PCR, lists solely in-frame clones and lacks some. The table lists more than 1,200,000 clones, 98% of them singletons. The data were obtained in a study of shared clonotypes between healthy human individuals. Germline V gives CDR1 KGHSH, CDR2 LQKENI. This CDR3 is 13 amino acids long. V was cut by 2 bases and J by 2 bases, with 6 bases left in between. The sequencing input was naive CD4+ T cells sorted from blood. Subset reported: CD45RA+ positively selected. The chain has TRBV18 and TRBJ2-5; D uncertain. This TCR was recovered from a man aged 25 to 40 in good health. The CDR3 nucleotides read TGTGCCAGCTCACCAAAGAAACAAGAGACCCAGTACTTC. Translating gives CASSPKKQETQYF.